The 23 T cell receptor beta chains below were found in one sample sequenced in a study of T cells in Graves' hyperthyroidism and ophthalmopathy. Template material for amplifying TCR beta CDR3 regions consisted of RNA transcripts. RT-PCR in the first round (using the HTBI primer set) targeted the TCR CDR3. TCRdb ran MiXCR on the multiplex PCR reads and lists one entry per CDR3 protein. The sample carries some 800,000 distinct CDR3 sequences, roughly 37% recorded once. Sequenced sample: blood. The receptors shown here come from a man aged 18 to 35 with Graves' hyperthyroidism.

The chain carries TRBV7-2 and TRBJ2-5; D is undetermined. The CDR3 covers 14 residues. From germline, CDR1 is SGHTA and CDR2 FQGNSA. V dropped 1 base and J dropped 9 bases, with 15 bases sitting between them. As DNA, the CDR3 is TGTGCCAGCAGCTTAGGCGCCAGCAATCAGCCCCAGTACTTC. It is translated as CASSLGASNQPQYF.

The chain is built from TRBV7-2 and TRBJ1-4; D not certain. Trimming took off 5 bases at V and 5 bases at J, with 15 bases between the two ends. CDR1 SGHTA and CDR2 FQGNSA come from the germline V gene. CDR3 length equals 15 residues. CDR3 DNA: TGTGCCAGCAGCGACGGACCGGAACTGAATGAAAAACTGTTTTTT. Translated: CASSDGPELNEKLFF.

This clonotype has ten or more counts. The chain links TRBV2 to TRBJ1-2; a possible D gene is TRBD1 (5 bases). Germline lookup yields CDR1 SNHLY and CDR2 FYNNEI. This CDR3 spans 14 amino acids. The ends were cut back, 8 bases at V and 8 bases at J, with 21 bases in the middle. The CDR3 reads CASVLPGPDEGYTF. CDR3 nucleotides: TGTGCCAGCGTACTTCCGGGACCTGACGAGGGCTACACCTTC.

Worth noting for this clonotype: This clone may be a read error of a much larger clone one base away. The chain has TRBV11-2 and TRBJ2-2; a possible D gene is TRBD2 (6 bases). Germline CDR1 and CDR2: SGHAT and FQNNGV. V was shortened by 6 bases and J by 3 bases, with 17 bases between the two germline ends. The CDR3 extends over 16 amino acids. CDR3 loop: CASRQSGGVDTGELFF. In DNA, the CDR3 is TGTGCCAGCAGACAGTCGGGCGGGGTTGACACCGGGGAGCTGTTTTTT.

This clonotype has ten or more counts. The chain recombines TRBV25-1 with TRBJ1-1; tentative D call: TRBD1 (5 bases). Looked up from germline, CDR1 is MGHDK and CDR2 is SYGVNS. With 4 bases removed from V and 1 base from J, the gap between germline ends came to 10 bases. The CDR3 has 14 residues. The CDR3, as DNA: TGTGCCAGCAGTGGTCCGGGACGGAACACTGAAGCTTTCTTT. As protein: CASSGPGRNTEAFF.

The J gene is TRBJ2-7, the V gene TRBV19; D might be TRBD1 (6 bases). This CDR3 contains 15 residues. Trimming shortened V by 1 base and J by 2 bases, and 12 bases separated the two germline ends. The germline CDR1 and CDR2 sequences are LNHDA and SQIVND (reference sequence). The CDR3: CASSIGQGPTYEQYF. Here the CDR3 DNA reads TGTGCCAGTAGTATAGGCCAGGGGCCGACCTACGAGCAGTACTTC.

This clonotype was detected only a few times. J is TRBJ2-7 and V is TRBV7-9, with D possibly called TRBD1 or TRBD2 (6 bases each). Germline assignment: CDR1 SEHNR and CDR2 FQNEAQ (reference sequence). The CDR3 has 13 residues. Trimming pared 4 bases from V and 3 bases from J, leaving 10 bases between. The CDR3 is CASSSGGLYEQYF. CDR3 nucleotide sequence: TGTGCCAGCAGCTCTGGGGGGCTCTACGAGCAGTACTTC.

This clonotype has just one count. The chain employs TRBV29-1 and TRBJ1-2; 9 bases map to TRBD1. CDR1 and CDR2 from the germline V gene are SQVTM and ANQGSEA. The CDR3 has 14 residues. The junction had 13 bases not matched to a gene; V was cut back by 6 bases and J by 8 bases. CDR3 DNA sequence: TGCAGCGTCCCGCCGGGACAGGGTTTTGGAGGCTACACCTTC. Amino acids: CSVPPGQGFGGYTF.

This clonotype was counted a few times. The V gene is TRBV7-3, the J gene TRBJ2-6; D unresolved. This CDR3 has 18 residues. The V end was cut by 8 bases, the J end by 4 bases, with 24 bases between. Germline V gene data show CDR1 as SGHTA and CDR2 as FQGTGA. The CDR3 loop reads CASSPFAATPTGANVLTF. The CDR3 DNA sequence: TGTGCCAGCTCTCCTTTCGCTGCGACCCCAACAGGGGCCAACGTCCTGACTTTC.

This clonotype was detected a few times. The chain links TRBV7-9 to TRBJ2-7; 8 nucleotides match TRBD2. V lost 5 bases and J lost 4; bases outside the gene matches: 13. This CDR3 spans 16 amino acids. Germline V lookup: CDR1 SEHNR, CDR2 FQNEAQ (reference sequence). The DNA of the CDR3 is TGTGCCAGCAGCCCTTCACACAGCGGGAGAGGGTACGAGCAGTACTTC. Its translation is CASSPSHSGRGYEQYF.

This clonotype was picked up a small number of times. This chain connects TRBV5-5 to TRBJ1-4, with 9 bases fitting TRBD1. Germline lookup yields CDR1 SGHKS and CDR2 YYEKEE (reference sequence). The CDR3 has 16 residues. J gave up 4 bases and V 4 bases, and 8 bases lay outside the gene matches. CDR3 nucleotide sequence: TGTGCCAGCAGCCAAGCCACAGGGGGCGGTAATGAAAAACTGTTTTTT. Protein sequence: CASSQATGGGNEKLFF.

The J gene is TRBJ1-5, the V gene TRBV5-6; 9 bases are shared with TRBD1. The V gene end was trimmed by 4 bases and the J gene end by 4 bases; junction bases not matched to a gene: 9. Germline values: CDR1 SGHDT, CDR2 YYEEEE. CDR3 length equals 16 residues. The CDR3 spells CASSVNRGRVNQPQHF. The CDR3 nucleotides read TGTGCCAGCAGCGTAAACAGGGGGCGGGTAAATCAGCCCCAGCATTTT.

This chain's CDR3 is CASSPPSGQRAFF. The CDR3 DNA sequence: TGTGCCAGCTCACCACCGTCGGGACAGAGAGCTTTCTTT. This sequence joins TRBV25-1 and TRBJ1-1, with TRBD1 matching 7 bases. Germline V CDR1 and CDR2: MGHDK, SYGVNS. With 8 bases clipped from V and 10 bases from J, the junction kept 13 bases outside the gene matches. The CDR3 has 13 residues.

Points on this clonotype: At one boundary the junction diverges from the germline segment, which might be a read error. The chain recombines TRBV25-1 with TRBJ2-7; TRBD1 is a possible D gene (5 bases). Germline-derived CDR1 and CDR2 are MGHDK and SYGVNS. CDR3 size: 15 residues. The CDR3 loop reads CASSFSDSSSYEHYF. In DNA, the CDR3 is TGTGCCAGCAGTTTCTCCGACAGTTCCTCCTACGAGCACTACTTC.

The rearrangement links TRBV9 to TRBJ2-7; D remains ambiguous. Deletions cut 0 bases from V and 7 bases from J, with 17 bases between. The CDR3 loop spans 15 amino acids. Looked up from germline, CDR1 is SGDLS and CDR2 is YYNGEE. CDR3 DNA: TGTGCCAGCAGCGTAGACGACGGCTTTTTCTTGGAGCAGTACTTC. It encodes CASSVDDGFFLEQYF.

This clonotype was seen ten or more times. The V gene is TRBV5-1, the J gene TRBJ1-2; D perhaps matches TRBD1 (6 bases). The CDR3 is 15 amino acids. From germline, CDR1 is SGHRS and CDR2 YFSETQ. The V and J ends lost 2 bases and 4 bases respectively, with 15 bases between them. CDR3 amino acids: CASSFGAGAGYGYTF. The CDR3 DNA is TGCGCCAGCAGCTTCGGGGCAGGGGCTGGCTATGGCTACACCTTC.

As to this clonotype: A read error may explain this, as a much larger clone is one base away. This sequence joins TRBV2 and TRBJ1-4; 7 bases align to TRBD1. This CDR3 has 16 amino acids. Germline values: CDR1 SNHLY, CDR2 FYNNEI. Trimming cost V 6 bases and J 4 bases; bases outside gene matches: 11. Written as DNA, the CDR3 is TGTGCCAGCAGCACTCAGCCCGGGACAGATAATGAAAAACTGTTTTTT. Translation gives CASSTQPGTDNEKLFF.

This clonotype has a count of ten or more. The gene calls are TRBV7-2 and TRBJ2-5; maybe TRBD2 (6 bases). CDR1 and CDR2 from the germline V gene are SGHTA and FQGNSA. The CDR3 spans 15 residues. Trimming took 1 base from V and 5 from J, leaving 14 bases between them. The CDR3, as DNA: TGTGCCAGCAGCTTAGAGAGGCGGGGCGGGGAGACCCAGTACTTC. Translated, it gives CASSLERRGGETQYF.

V usage is TRBV12-3 or TRBV12-4 and J usage is TRBJ2-7; 7 bases fit TRBD1. The CDR3 is 16 amino acids. V lost 4 bases and J lost 2; bases outside the gene matches: 11. The CDR3 DNA reads TGTGCCAGCAGTTCCTCTCAGACAGGGTCCCCCTACGAGCAGTACTTC. The encoded protein is CASSSSQTGSPYEQYF.

This sequence joins TRBV6-6 and TRBJ1-2; 9 bases agree with TRBD1. The germline gives CDR1 MNHNY, CDR2 SVGAGI (reference sequence). The trim removed 10 bases at V and 8 bases at J, leaving 5 bases unmatched. The CDR3 contains 11 residues. This chain's CDR3 is CATAGTGGYTF. In DNA form, the CDR3 reads TGTGCCACCGCCGGGACAGGGGGCTACACCTTC.

As concerns this clonotype: This may stem from a read error, because a much larger clone lies one nucleotide away. This chain links TRBV2 with TRBJ2-7; the match to TRBD1 covers 10 bases. CDR3 length equals 14 residues. The germline gives CDR1 SNHLY, CDR2 FYNNEI. Germline trimming cut 7 bases from V and 3 bases from J; bases unmatched to any gene: 6. The CDR3 DNA reads as TGTGCCAGCACCAGAAGGACAGGGGGCTACGAGCAGTACTTC. Its translation: CASTRRTGGYEQYF. The full variable domain, its missing parts supplied by reference TRBV2 and TRBJ2-7, is EPEVTQTPSHQVTQMGQEVILRCVPISNHLYFYWYRQILGQKVEFLVSFYNNEISEKSEIFDDQFSVERPDGSNFTLKIRSTKLEDSAMYFCASTRRTGGYEQYFGPGTRLTVT.

This chain joins TRBV7-9 and TRBJ2-7; no clear D. V was clipped by 7 bases and J by 2 bases, with 12 bases between them. The CDR3 length is 13 residues. CDR1 is SEHNR and CDR2 is FQNEAQ in the germline V gene (reference sequence). CDR3: CASTTGGPYEQYF. CDR3 bases: TGTGCCAGCACGACGGGTGGGCCCTACGAGCAGTACTTC.

Many counts were recorded for this clonotype. The chain is built from TRBV5-1 and TRBJ1-1; D unclear. The CDR3 covers 14 residues. Germline values: CDR1 SGHRS, CDR2 YFSETQ. V shed 4 bases and J shed 0 bases, with 10 bases lying between them. For the CDR3, the DNA is TGCGCCAGCAGCCAAGCCCGGGTGAACACTGAAGCTTTCTTT. Amino acid sequence: CASSQARVNTEAFF.